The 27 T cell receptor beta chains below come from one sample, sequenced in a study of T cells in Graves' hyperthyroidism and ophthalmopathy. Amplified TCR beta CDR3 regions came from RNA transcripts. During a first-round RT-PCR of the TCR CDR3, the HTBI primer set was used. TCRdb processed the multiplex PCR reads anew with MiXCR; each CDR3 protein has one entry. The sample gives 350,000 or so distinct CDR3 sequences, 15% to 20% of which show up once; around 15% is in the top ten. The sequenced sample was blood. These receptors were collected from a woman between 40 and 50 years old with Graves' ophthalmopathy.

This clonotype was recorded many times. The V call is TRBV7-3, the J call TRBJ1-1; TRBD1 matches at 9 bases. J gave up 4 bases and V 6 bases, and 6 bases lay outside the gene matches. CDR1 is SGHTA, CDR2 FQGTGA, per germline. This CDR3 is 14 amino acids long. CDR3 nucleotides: TGTGCCAGCAGACCACAGGGGGCCGGCACTGAAGCTTTCTTT. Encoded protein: CASRPQGAGTEAFF.

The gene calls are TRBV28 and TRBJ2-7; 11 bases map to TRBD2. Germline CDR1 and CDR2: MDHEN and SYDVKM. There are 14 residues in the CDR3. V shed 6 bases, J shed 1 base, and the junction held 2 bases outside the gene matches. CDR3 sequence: CASRGLAVSYEQYF. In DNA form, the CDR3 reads TGTGCCAGCAGGGGACTAGCGGTTTCCTACGAGCAGTACTTC.

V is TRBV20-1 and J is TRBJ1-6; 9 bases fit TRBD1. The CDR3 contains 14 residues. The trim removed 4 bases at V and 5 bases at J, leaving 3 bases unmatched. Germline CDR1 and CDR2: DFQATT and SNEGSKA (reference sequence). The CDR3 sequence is CSATGTGNNSPLHF. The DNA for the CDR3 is TGCAGTGCTACCGGGACAGGGAATAATTCACCCCTCCACTTT.

CDR3 in DNA: TGTGCCAGCAGTGTGGGGACAGGGAGTAACTATGGCTACACCTTC. Protein: CASSVGTGSNYGYTF. J is TRBJ1-2 and V is TRBV2; 9 bases align to TRBD1. This CDR3 spans 15 amino acids. CDR1 and CDR2 (germline): SNHLY, FYNNEI. The V segment lost 4 bases and the J segment 1 base; nucleotides outside the gene matches: 4.

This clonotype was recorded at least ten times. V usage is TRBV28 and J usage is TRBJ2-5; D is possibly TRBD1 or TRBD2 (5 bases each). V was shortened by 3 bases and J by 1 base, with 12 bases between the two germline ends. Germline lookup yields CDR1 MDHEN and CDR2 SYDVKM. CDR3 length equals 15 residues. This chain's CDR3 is CASSLGRTSQETQYF. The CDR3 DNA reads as TGTGCCAGCAGTTTGGGACGGACAAGCCAAGAGACCCAGTACTTC.

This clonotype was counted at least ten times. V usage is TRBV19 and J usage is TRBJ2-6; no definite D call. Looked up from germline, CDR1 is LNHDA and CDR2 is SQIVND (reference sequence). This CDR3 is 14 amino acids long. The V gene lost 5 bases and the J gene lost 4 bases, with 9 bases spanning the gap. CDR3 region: CASSGGSGANVLTF. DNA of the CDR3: TGTGCCAGTAGTGGCGGCTCCGGGGCCAACGTCCTGACTTTC.

DNA for the CDR3: TGTGCCAGCAGTTCTCAGGCGGCAGTCTATGGCTACACCTTC. It yields the protein CASSSQAAVYGYTF. V is TRBV28 and J is TRBJ1-2, with no clear D. CDR3 length: 14 residues. Trimming cost V 4 bases and J 4 bases, with 13 bases left between them. Germline values: CDR1 MDHEN, CDR2 SYDVKM.

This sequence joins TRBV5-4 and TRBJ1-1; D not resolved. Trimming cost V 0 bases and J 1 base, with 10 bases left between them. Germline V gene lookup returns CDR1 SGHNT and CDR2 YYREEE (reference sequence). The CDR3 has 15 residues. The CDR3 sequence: CASSLEVRENTEAFF. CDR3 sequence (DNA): TGTGCCAGCAGCTTGGAGGTCAGAGAGAACACTGAAGCTTTCTTT.

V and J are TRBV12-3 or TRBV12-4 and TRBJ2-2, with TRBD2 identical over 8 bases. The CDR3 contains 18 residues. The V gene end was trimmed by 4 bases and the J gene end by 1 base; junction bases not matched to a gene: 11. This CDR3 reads CASSSIAGSGLNTGELFF. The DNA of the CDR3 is TGTGCCAGCAGTTCCATAGCGGGATCGGGACTGAACACCGGGGAGCTGTTTTTT.

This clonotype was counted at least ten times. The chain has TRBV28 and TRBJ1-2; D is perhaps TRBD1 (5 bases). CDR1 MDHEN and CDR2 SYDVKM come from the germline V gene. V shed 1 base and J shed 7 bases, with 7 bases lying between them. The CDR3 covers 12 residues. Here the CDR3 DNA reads TGTGCCAGCAGTTTATATCAGGGTGGCTACACCTTC. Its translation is CASSLYQGGYTF.

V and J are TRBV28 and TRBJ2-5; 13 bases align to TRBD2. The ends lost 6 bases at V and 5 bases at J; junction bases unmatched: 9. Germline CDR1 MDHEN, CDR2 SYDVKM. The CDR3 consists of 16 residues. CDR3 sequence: CASRGLAGPPSETQYF. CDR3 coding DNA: TGTGCCAGCAGGGGACTAGCGGGACCGCCGTCTGAGACCCAGTACTTC.

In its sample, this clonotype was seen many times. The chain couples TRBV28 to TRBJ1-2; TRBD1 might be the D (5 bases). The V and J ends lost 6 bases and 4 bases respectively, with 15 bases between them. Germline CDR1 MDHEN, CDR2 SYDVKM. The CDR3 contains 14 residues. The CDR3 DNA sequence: TGTGCCAGCAGCCCTCAGGGTTTTGTCTATGGCTACACCTTC. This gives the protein CASSPQGFVYGYTF.

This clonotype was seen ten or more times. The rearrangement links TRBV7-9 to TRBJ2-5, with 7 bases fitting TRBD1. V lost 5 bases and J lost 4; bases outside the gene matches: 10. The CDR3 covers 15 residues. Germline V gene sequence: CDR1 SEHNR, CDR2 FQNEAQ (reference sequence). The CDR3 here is CASSKTGSGRETQYF. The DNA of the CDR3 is TGTGCCAGCAGCAAGACAGGGTCTGGGAGAGAGACCCAGTACTTC. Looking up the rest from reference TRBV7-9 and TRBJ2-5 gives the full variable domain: DTGVSQNPRHKITKRGQNVTFRCDPISEHNRLYWYRQTLGQGPEFLTYFQNEAQLEKSRLLSDRFSAERPKGSFSTLEIQRTEQGDSAMYLCASSKTGSGRETQYFGPGTRLLVL.

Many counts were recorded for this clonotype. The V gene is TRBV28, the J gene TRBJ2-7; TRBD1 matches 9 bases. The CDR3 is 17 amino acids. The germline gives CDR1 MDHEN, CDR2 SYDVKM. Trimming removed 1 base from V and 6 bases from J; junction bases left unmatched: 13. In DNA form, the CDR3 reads TGTGCCAGCAGTTTATTCCAAAAGGGACAGGGTGGACTCGAGCAGTACTTC. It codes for CASSLFQKGQGGLEQYF. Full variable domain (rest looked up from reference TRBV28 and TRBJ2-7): DVKVTQSSRYLVKRTGEKVFLECVQDMDHENMFWYRQDPGLGLRLIYFSYDVKMKEKGDIPEGYSVSREKKERFSLILESASTNQTSMYLCASSLFQKGQGGLEQYFGPGTRLTVT.

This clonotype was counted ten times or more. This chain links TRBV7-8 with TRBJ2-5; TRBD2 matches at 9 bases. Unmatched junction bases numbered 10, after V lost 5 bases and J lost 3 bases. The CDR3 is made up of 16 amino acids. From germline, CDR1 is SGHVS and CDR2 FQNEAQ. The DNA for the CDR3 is TGTGCCAGCAGCCCGAGGCGGGGGGGGACAGAAGAGACCCAGTACTTC. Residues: CASSPRRGGTEETQYF.

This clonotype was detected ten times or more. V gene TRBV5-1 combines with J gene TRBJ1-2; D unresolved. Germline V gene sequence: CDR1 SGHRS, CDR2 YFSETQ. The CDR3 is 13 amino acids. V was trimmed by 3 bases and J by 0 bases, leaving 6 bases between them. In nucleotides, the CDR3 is TGCGCCAGCAGCTCCGAAACTAACTATGGCTACACCTTC. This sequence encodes CASSSETNYGYTF.

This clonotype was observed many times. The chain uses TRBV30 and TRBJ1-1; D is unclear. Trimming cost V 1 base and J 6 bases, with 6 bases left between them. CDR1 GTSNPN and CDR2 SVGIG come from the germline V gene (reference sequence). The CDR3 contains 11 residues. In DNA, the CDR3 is TGTGCCTGGAGTGGTGGCGCTGAAGCTTTCTTT. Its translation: CAWSGGAEAFF. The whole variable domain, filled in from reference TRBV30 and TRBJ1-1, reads SQTIHQWPATLVQPVGSPLSLECTVEGTSNPNLYWYRQAAGRGLQLLFYSVGIGQISSEVPQNLSASRPQDRQFILSSKKLLLSDSGFYLCAWSGGAEAFFGQGTRLTVV.

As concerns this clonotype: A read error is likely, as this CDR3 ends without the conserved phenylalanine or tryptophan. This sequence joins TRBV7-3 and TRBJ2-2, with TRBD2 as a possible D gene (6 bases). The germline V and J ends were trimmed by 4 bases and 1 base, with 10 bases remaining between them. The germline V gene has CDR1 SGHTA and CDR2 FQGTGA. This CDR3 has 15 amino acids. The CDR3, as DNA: TGTGCCAGCAGCTGGGACGGGGGGAACACCGGGGAGCTGTTTCTT. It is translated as CASSWDGGNTGELFL.

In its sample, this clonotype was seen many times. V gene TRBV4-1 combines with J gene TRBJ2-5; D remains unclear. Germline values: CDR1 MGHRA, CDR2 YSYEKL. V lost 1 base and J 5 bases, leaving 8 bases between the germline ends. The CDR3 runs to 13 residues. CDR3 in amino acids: CASSQVRAETQYF. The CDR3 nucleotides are TGCGCCAGCAGCCAAGTGCGTGCGGAGACCCAGTACTTC.

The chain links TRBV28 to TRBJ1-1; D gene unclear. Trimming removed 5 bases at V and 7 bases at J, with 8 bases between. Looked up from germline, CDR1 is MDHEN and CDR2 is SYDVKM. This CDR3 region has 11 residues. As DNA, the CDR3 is TGTGCCAGCAGTAGAAGAATTGAAGCTTTCTTT. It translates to CASSRRIEAFF.

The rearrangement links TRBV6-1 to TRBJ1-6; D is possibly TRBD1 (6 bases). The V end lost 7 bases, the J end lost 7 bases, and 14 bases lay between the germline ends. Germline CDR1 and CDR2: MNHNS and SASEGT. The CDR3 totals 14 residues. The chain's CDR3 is CASTIPGANSPLHF. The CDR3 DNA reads TGTGCCAGCACCATCCCAGGGGCAAATTCACCCCTCCACTTT.

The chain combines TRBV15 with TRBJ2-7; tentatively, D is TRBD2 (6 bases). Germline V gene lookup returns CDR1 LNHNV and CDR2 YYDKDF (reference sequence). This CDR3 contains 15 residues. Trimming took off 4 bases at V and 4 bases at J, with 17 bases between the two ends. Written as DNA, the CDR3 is TGTGCCACCAGCAAAGTGGTCGGGAGCGGGTACGAGCAGTACTTC. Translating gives CATSKVVGSGYEQYF.

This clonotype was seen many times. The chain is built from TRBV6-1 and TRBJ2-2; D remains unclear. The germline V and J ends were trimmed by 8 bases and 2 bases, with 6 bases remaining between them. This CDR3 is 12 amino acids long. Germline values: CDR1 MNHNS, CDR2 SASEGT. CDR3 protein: CASESNTGELFF. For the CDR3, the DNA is TGTGCCAGCGAAAGTAACACCGGGGAGCTGTTTTTT.

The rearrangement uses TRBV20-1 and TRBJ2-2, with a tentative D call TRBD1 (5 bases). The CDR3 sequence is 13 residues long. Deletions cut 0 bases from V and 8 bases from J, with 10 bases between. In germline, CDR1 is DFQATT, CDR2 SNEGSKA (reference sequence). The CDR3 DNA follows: TGCAGTGCTAGAGACCAAAACAGGGGGGAGCTGTTTTTT. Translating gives CSARDQNRGELFF.

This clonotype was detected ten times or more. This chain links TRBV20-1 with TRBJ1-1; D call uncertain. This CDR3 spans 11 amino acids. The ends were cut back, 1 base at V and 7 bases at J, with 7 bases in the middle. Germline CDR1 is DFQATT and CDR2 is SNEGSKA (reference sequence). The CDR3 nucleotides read TGCAGTGCTAGAGGGTACGGTGAAGCTTTCTTT. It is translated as CSARGYGEAFF.

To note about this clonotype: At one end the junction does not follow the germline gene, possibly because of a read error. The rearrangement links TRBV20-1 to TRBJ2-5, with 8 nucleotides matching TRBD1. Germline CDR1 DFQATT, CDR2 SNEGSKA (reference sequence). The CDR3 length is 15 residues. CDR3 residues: CSALNTGGSRETQYF. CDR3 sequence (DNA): TGCAGTGCTTTGAACACAGGGGGTTCTCGGGAGACACAGTACTTC.

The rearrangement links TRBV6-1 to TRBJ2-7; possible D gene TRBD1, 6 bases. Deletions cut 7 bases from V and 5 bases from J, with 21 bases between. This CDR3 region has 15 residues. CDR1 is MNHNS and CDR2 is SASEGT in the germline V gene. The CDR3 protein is CASTDLEARGHEQYF. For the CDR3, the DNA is TGTGCCAGCACCGACCTGGAGGCCAGGGGCCACGAGCAGTACTTC.